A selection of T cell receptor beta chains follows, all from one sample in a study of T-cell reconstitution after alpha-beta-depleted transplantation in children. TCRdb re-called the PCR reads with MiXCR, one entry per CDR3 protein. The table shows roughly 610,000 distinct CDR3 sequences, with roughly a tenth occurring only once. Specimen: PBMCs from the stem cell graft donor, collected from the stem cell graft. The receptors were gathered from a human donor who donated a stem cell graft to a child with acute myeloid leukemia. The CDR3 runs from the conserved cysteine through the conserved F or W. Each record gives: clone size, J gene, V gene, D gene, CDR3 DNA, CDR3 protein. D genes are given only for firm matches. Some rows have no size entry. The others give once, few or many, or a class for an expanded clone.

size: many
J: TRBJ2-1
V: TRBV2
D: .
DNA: TGTGCCAGCCTGGAGGGCCAGAGCTACAATGAGCAGTTCTTC
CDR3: CASLEGQSYNEQFF

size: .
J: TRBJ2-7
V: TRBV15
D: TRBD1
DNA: TGTGCCACCAGCGGAGAGACAGGGCGGGTCTACGAGCAGTACTTC
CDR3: CATSGETGRVYEQYF

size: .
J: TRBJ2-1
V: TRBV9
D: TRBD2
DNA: TGTGCCAGCAGCGTAGGTGTTAGCGGGAGGGCCGGTAATGAGCAGTTCTTC
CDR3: CASSVGVSGRAGNEQFF

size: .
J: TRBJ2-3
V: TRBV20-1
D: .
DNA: TGCAGTGCTAGAGCCCTACGATTCAAGTATTTT
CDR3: CSARALRFKYF

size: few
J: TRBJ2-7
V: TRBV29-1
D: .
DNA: TGCAGCGCAGCAGGGGACGAGCAGTACTTC
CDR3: CSAAGDEQYF

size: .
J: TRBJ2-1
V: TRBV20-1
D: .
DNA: TGCAGTGCTGACCCAGGGGAGAAGGTCTACAATGAGCAGTTCTTC
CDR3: CSADPGEKVYNEQFF

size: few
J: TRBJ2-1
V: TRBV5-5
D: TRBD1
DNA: TGTGCCAGCAGCTCCGGGACAGGGGACTCCAATGAGCAGTTCTTC
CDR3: CASSSGTGDSNEQFF

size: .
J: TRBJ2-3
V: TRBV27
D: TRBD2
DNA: TGTGCCACCGCCCAAATAGCGGGTCGCCCAGATACGCAGTATTTT
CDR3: CATAQIAGRPDTQYF

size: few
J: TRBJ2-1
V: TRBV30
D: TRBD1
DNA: TGTGCCTGGAGGGGGACAGACCCCCCCTCCTACAATGAGCAGTTCTTC
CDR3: CAWRGTDPPSYNEQFF

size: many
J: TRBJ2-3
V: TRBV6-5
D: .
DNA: TGTGCCACCCATCGGTTCACAGATACGCAGTATTTT
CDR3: CATHRFTDTQYF

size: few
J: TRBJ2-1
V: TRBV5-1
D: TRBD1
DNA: TGCGCCAGCAGCTTGGGGGCCGGGACAGGGGAGTGGGCGTTCTTC
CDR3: CASSLGAGTGEWAFF

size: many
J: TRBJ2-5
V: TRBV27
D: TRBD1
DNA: TGTGCCAGCAGCCGGCAGGGGGACGAGACCCAGTACTTC
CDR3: CASSRQGDETQYF

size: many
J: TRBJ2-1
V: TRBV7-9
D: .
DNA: TGTGCCAGCAGCTTCGGGGCGGACGAGCAGTTCTTC
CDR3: CASSFGADEQFF

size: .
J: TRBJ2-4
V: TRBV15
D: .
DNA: TGTGCCACCAGCAGAGACTCCCGGGACACGCGGGCTGACATTCAGTACTTC
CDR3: CATSRDSRDTRADIQYF

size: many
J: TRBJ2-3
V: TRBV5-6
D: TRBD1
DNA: TGTGCCAGCAGCGTTGGACAGGGCAGAACAGATACGCAGTATTTT
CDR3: CASSVGQGRTDTQYF

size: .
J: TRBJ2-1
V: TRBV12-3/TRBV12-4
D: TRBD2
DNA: TGTGCCAGCAGTACAACTAGCGGTAACTACAATGAGCAGTTCTTC
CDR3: CASSTTSGNYNEQFF

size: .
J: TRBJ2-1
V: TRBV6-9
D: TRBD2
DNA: TGTGCCAGCAATCCTAGCGGGGGTCCTGATGAGTTCTTC
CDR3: CASNPSGGPDEFF

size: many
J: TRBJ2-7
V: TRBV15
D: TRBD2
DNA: TGTGCCACCAGCAGTGCCCGGCTAGCGGGAGTCGTGATGGTAGGTCAGTACTTC
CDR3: CATSSARLAGVVMVGQYF

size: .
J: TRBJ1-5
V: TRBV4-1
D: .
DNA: TGCGCCAGCAGCCAAGATTTGGGGGTGCCCCAGCATTTT
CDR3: CASSQDLGVPQHF

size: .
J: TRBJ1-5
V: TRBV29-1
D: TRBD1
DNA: TGCAGCGCTGGGACAGGGCGGAATCAGCCCCAGCATTTT
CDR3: CSAGTGRNQPQHF

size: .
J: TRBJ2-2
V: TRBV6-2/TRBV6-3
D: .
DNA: TGTGCCAGCGCAAGCGTGGGGGACACCGGGGAGCTGTTTTTT
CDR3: CASASVGDTGELFF

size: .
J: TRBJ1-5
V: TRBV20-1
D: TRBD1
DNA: TGCAGTGCTAGTGACAGGGGACAGCCCCAGCATTTT
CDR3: CSASDRGQPQHF

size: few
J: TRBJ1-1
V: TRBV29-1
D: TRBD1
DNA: TGCAGCGTCCTCGGACAGGGGATGAACACTGAAGCTTTCTTT
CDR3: CSVLGQGMNTEAFF

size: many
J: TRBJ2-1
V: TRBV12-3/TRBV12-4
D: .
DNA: TGTGCCAGCACTCGCGGCTCCTCCTACAATGAGCAGTTCTTC
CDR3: CASTRGSSYNEQFF

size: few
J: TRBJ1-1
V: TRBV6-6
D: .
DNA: TGTGCCAGCAGTAGGCTGGACACTGAAGCTTTCTTT
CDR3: CASSRLDTEAFF

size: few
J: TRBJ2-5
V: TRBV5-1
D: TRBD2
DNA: TGCGCCAGCAGCTCCTCCCCTAGCGGGAGCCAAGAGACCCAGTACTTC
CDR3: CASSSSPSGSQETQYF

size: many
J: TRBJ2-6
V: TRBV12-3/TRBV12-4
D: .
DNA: TGTGCCAGCAGTTTGTCAAGGTTCTCTGGGGCCAACGTCCTGACTTTC
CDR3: CASSLSRFSGANVLTF

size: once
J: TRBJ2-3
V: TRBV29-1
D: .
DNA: TGCAGCGTTGGGGACGTCGGAGATACGCAGTATTTT
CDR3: CSVGDVGDTQYF

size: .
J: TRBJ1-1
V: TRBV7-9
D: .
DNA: TGTGCCAGCAGCGCCCGACAGTTACGGGACCCTGAAGCTTTCTTT
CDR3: CASSARQLRDPEAFF

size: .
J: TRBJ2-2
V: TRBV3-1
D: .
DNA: TGTGCCAGCAGCCTTTCCAGGGGGGAGCTGTTTTTT
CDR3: CASSLSRGELFF

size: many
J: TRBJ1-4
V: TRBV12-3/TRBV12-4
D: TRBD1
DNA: TGTGCCAGCAGTTTGAGAACAGGGGTTGAAAAACTGTTTTTT
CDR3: CASSLRTGVEKLFF

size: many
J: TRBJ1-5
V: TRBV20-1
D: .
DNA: TGCAGTGCTAGAGAGGGGCAGGGGAATCAGCCCCAGCATTTT
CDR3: CSAREGQGNQPQHF

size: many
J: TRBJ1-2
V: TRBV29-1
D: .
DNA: TGCAGCGTAGCGACAGGTATCCATGGCTACACCTTC
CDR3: CSVATGIHGYTF

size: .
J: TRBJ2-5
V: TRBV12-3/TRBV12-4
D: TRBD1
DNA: TGTGCCAGCAGTTTTGGCAGGGGGTCCCAAGAGACCCAGTACTTC
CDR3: CASSFGRGSQETQYF

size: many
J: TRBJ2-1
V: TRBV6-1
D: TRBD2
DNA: TGTGCCAGCAGCCCCTCGGGGGGAAGAAGCTCCTACAATGAGCAGTTCTTC
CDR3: CASSPSGGRSSYNEQFF

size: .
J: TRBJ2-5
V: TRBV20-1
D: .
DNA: TGCAGTGCTGGCCCCGGACATGACCAAGAGACCCAGTACTTC
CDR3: CSAGPGHDQETQYF

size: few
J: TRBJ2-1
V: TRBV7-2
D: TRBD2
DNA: TGTGCCAGCAGCTTAGTGGGGCTAGCGGGAGGGAATGAGCAGTTCTTC
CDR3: CASSLVGLAGGNEQFF

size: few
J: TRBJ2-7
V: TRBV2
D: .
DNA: TGTGCCAGCAAGTACAGAGAACTCTACGAGCAGTACTTC
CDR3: CASKYRELYEQYF

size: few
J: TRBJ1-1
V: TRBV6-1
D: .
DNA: TGTGCCAGCTTTTCAGACATGAACACTGAAGCTTTCTTT
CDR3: CASFSDMNTEAFF

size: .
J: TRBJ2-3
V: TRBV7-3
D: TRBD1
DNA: TGTGCCAGCAGCTGGTCGGGACAGGATCGAAATACGCAGTATTTT
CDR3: CASSWSGQDRNTQYF

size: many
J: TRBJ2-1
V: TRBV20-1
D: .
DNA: TGCAGTGCTAGTAGCTCCCATGAGCAGTTCTTC
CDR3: CSASSSHEQFF

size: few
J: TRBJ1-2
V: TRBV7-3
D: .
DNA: TGTGCCAGCAGCTATGCACCAGGGGCCCCCTATGGCTACACCTTC
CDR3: CASSYAPGAPYGYTF